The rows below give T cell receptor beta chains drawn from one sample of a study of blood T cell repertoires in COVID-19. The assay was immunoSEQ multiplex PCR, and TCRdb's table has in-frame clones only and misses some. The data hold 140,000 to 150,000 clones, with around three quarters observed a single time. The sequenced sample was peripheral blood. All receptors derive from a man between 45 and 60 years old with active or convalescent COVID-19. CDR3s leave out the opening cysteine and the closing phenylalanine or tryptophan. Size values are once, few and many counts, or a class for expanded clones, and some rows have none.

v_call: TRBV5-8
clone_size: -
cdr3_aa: ASSSRGANVLT

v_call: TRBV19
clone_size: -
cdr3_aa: ASKKTGSEGYT

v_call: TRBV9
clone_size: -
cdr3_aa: ASSVPYGVAASSYNEQF

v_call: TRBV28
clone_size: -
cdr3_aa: ASSLRPGWEEQY

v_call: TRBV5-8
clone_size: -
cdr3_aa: ASSRSLDSWRNSPLH

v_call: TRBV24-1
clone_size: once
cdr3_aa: ATSDPSTGRETQY

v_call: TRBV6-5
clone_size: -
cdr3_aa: ASSRGQGQPQH

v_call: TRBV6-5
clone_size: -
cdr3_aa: ASSSAWGLNGELF

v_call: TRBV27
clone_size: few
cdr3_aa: ASSQDIMNTEAF

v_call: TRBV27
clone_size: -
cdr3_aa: ASSLWTSSRDTQY

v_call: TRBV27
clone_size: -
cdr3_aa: ASSPDRVGAF

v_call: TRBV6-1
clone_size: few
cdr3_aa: ASSEFRGSYNEQF

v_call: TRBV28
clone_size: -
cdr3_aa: ASSFLAGGTDTQY

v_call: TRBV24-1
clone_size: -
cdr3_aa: ATSDSRGSSNQPQH

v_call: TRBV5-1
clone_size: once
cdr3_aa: ASSLNRGTPYGYT

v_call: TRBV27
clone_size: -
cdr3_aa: ASSPVPDSSYEQY

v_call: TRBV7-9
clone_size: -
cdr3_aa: ASSLGTGTGPGETQY

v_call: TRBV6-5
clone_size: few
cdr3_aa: ATGDRGRSSYEQY

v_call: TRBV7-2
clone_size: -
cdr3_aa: ASSTQQGMVDTQY

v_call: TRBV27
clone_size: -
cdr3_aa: ASSPLWDRGPDTEAF

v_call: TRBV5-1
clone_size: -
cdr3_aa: ASSLDQGDNSPLH

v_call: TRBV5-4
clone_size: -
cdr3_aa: ASSLDRGNTEAF

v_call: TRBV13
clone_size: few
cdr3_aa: ASSQTTGEGKLF

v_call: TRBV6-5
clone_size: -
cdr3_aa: ASRTSGLEAF

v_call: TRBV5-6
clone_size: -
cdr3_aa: ASSRKGHFYSGANVLT